The present entry profiles one TCR beta chain with its context. The data originate from a study of radiotherapy plus CTLA-4 blockade in lung cancer. The CDR3 runs 13 residues. Germline assignment: CDR1 LGHNA and CDR2 YSLEER. Between the trimmed V and J ends, which lost 2 bases and 13 bases, there was a span of 12 bases. TCRdb keeps only in-frame clones here, not all; method: immunoSEQ multiplex PCR. The sample yields about 15,000 clones, approximately 75% seen once. This sequence originates from a human donor with non-small cell lung cancer whose response to radiotherapy plus ipilimumab could not be evaluated. Sequenced material: peripheral blood, taken from a patient treated with radiotherapy plus ipilimumab. V and J are TRBV4-3 and TRBJ1-6; D is possibly TRBD1 (6 bases). As DNA, the CDR3 is TGCGCCAGCAGCCAAAACAGGGCGGGTCCCCTCCACTTT. Translated, it gives CASSQNRAGPLHF.